This T cell receptor (beta chain) comes out of a study of control samples from healthy donors and cancer patients. The V and J ends lost 3 bases and 8 bases respectively, with 26 bases between them. The CDR3 is 18 residues long. Germline V lookup: CDR1 SGHKS, CDR2 YYEKEE (reference sequence). Measured with immunoSEQ multiplex PCR; TCRdb has only the in-frame clones, and not every one. This repertoire shows 150,000 or so clones, roughly 93% found once; its top ten account for under 7%. This TCR derives from a man aged 18 to 35 in good health. This chain joins TRBV5-5 and TRBJ1-4; D not resolved. Input material: blood. CDR3 in amino acids: CASSYSTPQKGNKEKLFF. DNA for the CDR3: TGTGCCAGCAGCTATTCGACCCCTCAGAAGGGAAATAAAGAAAAACTGTTTTTT. Combining the CDR3 with reference TRBV5-5 and TRBJ1-4 gives the whole variable domain DAGVTQSPTHLIKTRGQQVTLRCSPISGHKSVSWYQQVLGQGPQFIFQYYEKEERGRGNFPDRFSARQFPNYSSELNVNALLLGDSALYLCASSYSTPQKGNKEKLFFGSGTQLSVL.